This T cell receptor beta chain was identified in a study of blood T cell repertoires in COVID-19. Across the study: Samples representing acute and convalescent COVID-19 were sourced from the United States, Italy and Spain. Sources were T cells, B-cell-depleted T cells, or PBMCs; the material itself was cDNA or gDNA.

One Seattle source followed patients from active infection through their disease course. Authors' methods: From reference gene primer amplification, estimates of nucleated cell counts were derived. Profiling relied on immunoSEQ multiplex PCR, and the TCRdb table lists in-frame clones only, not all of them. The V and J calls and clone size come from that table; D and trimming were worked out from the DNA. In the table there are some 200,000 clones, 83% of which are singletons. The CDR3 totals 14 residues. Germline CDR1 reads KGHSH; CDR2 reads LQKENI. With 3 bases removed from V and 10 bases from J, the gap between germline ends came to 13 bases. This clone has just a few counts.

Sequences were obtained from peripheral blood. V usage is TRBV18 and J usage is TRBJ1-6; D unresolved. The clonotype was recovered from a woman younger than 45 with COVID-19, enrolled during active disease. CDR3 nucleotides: TGTGCCAGCTCACCGGGAGACCCCAGGTCACCCCTCCACTTT. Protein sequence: CASSPGDPRSPLHF.